The clone carrying this T cell receptor beta chain was detected only a few times. Antigen unknown. These data belong to a study of T cell repertoires in cytomegalovirus infection. Points from the study as a whole: Accumulated public TCR beta family frequency recognized individuals carrying CMV together with the relevant HLA.

Looked up from germline, CDR1 is SGHVS and CDR2 is FQNEAQ. This CDR3 is 11 amino acids long. Trimming stripped 2 bases from V and 5 bases from J, with 4 bases between. TCRdb redid the calling of the reads with MiXCR, one entry per CDR3 protein. The table shows about a million distinct CDR3 sequences, with less than 35% occurring only once. This rearrangement joins TRBV7-8 to TRBJ2-7; D is ambiguous. The TCR was taken from a human donor in good health (CMV status not recorded). Some clones in this sample may be carry-over from other donors' samples. The sequencing used cultured CD8+ T cells from PBMCs, collected from culture after CMV antigen stimulation. The CDR3 sequence: CASSLSDEQYV. The CDR3 DNA reads as TGTGCCAGCAGCTTAAGCGACGAGCAGTACGTC.